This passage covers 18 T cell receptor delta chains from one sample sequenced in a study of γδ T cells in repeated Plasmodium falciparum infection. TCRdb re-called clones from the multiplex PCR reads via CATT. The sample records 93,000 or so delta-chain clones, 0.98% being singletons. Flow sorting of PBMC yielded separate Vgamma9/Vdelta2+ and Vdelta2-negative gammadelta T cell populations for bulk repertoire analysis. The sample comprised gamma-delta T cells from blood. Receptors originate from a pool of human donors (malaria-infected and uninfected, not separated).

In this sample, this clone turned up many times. The CDR3, as DNA: TGTGCTCTTGGGTCCCCCCGCCTTCTCCCTGGGGGATACCCCGATAAACTCATCTTT. Its protein product is CALGSPRLLPGGYPDKLIF. J is TRDJ1 and V is TRDV1; 11 nucleotides align to TRDD3. Matching the DNA to germline supplied the J gene, which TCRdb does not give. The CDR3 spans 19 residues. The ends lost 5 bases at V and 3 bases at J; junction bases unmatched: 17. Germline V gene lookup returns CDR1 TSWWSYY and CDR2 QGS.

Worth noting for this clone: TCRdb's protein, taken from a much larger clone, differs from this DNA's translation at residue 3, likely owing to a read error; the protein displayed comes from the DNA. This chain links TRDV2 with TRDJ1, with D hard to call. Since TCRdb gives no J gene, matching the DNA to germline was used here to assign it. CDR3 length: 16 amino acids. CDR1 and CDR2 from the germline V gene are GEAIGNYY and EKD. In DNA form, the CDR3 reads TGTGCCCGTGACACCGTAAGTTTGCCGTACACCGATAAACTCATCTTT. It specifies CARDTVSLPYTDKLIF.

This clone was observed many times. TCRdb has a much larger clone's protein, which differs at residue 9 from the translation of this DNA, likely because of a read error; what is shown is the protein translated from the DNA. The CDR3 is CALGELWGIRYGTDKLIF. CDR3 in DNA: TGTGCTCTTGGGGAACTCTGGGGGATCCGTTACGGAACCGATAAACTCATCTTT. V is TRDV1 and J is TRDJ1, with 9 positions matching TRDD3. CDR3 length: 18 residues. The trim removed 0 bases at V and 2 bases at J, leaving 10 bases unmatched. The germline CDR1 and CDR2 sequences are TSWWSYY and QGS.

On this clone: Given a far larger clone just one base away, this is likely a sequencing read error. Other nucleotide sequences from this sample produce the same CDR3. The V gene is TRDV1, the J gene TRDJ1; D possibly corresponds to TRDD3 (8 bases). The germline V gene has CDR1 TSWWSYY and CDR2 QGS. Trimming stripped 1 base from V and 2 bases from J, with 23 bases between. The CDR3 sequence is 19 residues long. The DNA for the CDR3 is TGTGCTCTTGGGGAACGCGGCCTTCCTGGGGGACTCGCTACCGATAAACTCATCTTT. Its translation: CALGERGLPGGLATDKLIF.

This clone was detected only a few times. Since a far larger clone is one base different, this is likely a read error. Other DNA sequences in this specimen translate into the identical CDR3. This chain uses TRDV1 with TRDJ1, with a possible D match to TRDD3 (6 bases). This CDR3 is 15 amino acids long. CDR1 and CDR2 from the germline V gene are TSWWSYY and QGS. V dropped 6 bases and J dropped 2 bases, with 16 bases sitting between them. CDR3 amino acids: CALGEVEDTTDKLIF. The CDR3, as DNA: TGTGCTCTTGGTGAAGTAGAGGATACAACCGATAAACTCATCTTT.

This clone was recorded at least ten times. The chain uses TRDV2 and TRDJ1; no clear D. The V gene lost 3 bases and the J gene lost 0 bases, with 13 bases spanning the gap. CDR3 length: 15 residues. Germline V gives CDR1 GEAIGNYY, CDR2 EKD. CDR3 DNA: TGTGCCTGTGACCCAGTCCTGCCAAACACCGATAAACTCATCTTT. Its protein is CACDPVLPNTDKLIF.

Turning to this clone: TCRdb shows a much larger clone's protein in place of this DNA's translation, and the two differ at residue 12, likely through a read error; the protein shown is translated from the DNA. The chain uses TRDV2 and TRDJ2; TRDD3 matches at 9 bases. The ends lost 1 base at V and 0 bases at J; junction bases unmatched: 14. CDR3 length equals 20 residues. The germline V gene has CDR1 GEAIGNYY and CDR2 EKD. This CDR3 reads CACDTAYWGTAASLTAQLFF. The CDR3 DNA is TGTGCCTGTGACACTGCCTACTGGGGGACGGCCGCCTCTTTGACAGCACAACTCTTCTTT.

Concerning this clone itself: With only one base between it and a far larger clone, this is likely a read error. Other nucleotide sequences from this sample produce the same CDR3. CDR3 in amino acids: CALGRRVVTRKLGDTPSTDKLIF. DNA of the CDR3: TGTGCTCTTGGGAGAAGGGTAGTCACCCGAAAACTGGGGGATACTCCCAGTACCGATAAACTCATCTTT. The V call is TRDV1, the J call TRDJ1; 12 positions agree with TRDD3. The J gene is absent in TCRdb and was assigned here via DNA matching to germline. V lost 5 bases and J lost 2; bases outside the gene matches: 27. The CDR3 runs to 23 residues. Germline CDR1 and CDR2: TSWWSYY and QGS.

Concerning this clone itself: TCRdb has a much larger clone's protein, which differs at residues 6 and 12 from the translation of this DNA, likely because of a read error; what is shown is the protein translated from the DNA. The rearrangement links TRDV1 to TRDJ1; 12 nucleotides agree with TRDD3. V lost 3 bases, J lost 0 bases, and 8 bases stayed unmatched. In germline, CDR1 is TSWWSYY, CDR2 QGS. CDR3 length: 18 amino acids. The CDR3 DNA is TGTGCTCTTGGGGACTCACTGGGGGATACCCCCCACACCGATAAACTCATCTTT. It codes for CALGDSLGDTPHTDKLIF.

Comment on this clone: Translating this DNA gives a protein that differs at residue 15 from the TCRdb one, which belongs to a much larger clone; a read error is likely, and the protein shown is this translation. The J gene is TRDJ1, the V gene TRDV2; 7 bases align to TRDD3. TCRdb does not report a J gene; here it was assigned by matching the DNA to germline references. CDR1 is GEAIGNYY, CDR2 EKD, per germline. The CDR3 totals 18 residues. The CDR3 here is CACDTISMGEKGSDRLIF. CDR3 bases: TGTGCCTGTGACACGATTTCAATGGGGGAAAAAGGATCCGATAGACTCATCTTT.

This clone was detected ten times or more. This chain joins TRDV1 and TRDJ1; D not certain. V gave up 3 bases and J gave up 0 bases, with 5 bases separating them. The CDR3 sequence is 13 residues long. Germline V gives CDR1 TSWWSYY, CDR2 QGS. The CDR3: CALGDVYTDKLIF. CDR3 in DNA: TGTGCTCTTGGGGACGTGTACACCGATAAACTCATCTTT.

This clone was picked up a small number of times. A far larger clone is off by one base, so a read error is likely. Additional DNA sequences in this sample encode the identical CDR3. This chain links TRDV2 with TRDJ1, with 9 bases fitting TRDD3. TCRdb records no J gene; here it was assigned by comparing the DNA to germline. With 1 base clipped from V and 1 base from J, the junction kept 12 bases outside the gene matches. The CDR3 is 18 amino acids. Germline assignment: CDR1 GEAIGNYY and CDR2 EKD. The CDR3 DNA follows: TGTGCCTGTGACACGATTACCGGGGGATACTCGTCCACCGATAAACTCATCTTT. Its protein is CACDTITGGYSSTDKLIF.

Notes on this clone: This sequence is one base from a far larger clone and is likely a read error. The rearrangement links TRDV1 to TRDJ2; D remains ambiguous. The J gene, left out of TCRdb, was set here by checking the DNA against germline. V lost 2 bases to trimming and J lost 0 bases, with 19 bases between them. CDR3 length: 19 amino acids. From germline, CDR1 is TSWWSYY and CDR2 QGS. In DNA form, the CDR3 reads TGTGCTCTTGGGGAATTAGTATCTGACCCGGCCTCTTTGACAGCACAACTCTTCTTT. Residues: CALGELVSDPASLTAQLFF.

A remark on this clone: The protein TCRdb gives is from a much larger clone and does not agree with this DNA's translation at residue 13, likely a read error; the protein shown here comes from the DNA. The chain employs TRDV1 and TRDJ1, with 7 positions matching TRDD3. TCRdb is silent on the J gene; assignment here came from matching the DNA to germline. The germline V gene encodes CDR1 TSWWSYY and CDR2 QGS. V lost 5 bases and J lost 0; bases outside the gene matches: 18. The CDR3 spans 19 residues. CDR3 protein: CALGSCKWGTRGHTDKLIF. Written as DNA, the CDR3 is TGTGCTCTTGGGTCCTGTAAGTGGGGGACCCGGGGGCACACCGATAAACTCATCTTT.

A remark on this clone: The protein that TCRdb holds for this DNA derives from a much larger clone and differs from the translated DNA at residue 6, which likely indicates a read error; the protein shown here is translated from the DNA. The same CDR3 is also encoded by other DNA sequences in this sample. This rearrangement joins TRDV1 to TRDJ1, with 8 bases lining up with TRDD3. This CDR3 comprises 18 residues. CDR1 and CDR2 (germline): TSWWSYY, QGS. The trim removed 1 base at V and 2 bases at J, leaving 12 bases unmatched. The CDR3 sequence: CALGERWGTRYGTDKLIF. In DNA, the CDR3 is TGTGCTCTTGGGGAACGCTGGGGGACCCGTTACGGAACCGATAAACTCATCTTT.

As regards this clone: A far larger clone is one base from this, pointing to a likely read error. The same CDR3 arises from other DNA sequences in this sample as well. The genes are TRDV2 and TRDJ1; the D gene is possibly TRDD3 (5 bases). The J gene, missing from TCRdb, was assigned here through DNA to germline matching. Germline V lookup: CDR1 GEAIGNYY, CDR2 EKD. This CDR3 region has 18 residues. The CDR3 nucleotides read TGCGCCTGTGACACGGTAGGAGGTGTGCAAGGATATCCGGATAAACTCATCTTT. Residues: CACDTVGGVQGYPDKLIF.

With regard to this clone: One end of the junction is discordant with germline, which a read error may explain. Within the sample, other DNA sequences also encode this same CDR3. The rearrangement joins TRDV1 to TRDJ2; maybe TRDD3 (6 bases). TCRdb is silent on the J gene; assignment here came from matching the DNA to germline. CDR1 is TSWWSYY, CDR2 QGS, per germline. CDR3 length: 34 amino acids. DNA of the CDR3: TGTGCTCTTGGGGAACTGACAATTAAGGATTCTCTGGGGATGTATAGCAAGGTTTTTCGTAATGATGCCTGTGGTGGTGCTTTGACGGCACAACTCTTCTTT. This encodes CALGELTIKDSLGMYSKVFRNDACGGALTAQLFF.

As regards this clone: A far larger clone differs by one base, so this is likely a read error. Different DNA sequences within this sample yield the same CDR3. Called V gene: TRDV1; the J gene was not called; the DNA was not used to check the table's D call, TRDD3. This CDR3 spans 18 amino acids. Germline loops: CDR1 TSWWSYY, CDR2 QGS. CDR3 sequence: CALGSASLLGKGTDKLIF. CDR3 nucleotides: TGTGCTCTTGGGAGTGCCTCCCTACTGGGGAAAGGAACCGATAAACTCATTTTT.